This T cell receptor (beta chain) stems from a study of shared clonotypes between healthy human individuals. Whole-study context: Donors, aged 18 to 49, were a couple of women and a few men. Points from the study as a whole: Generally, estimated richness proved larger in naive subsets than it did in memory subsets.

Each sample came from a Caucasian adult donor living in Nashville, Tennessee. The method was immunoSEQ multiplex PCR; TCRdb's version includes in-frame clones alone and lacks a portion of them. The sample consists of 1,400,000 or so clones, approximately 98.5% of them appearing once. This clone was recorded only once. The target antigen is unknown. Between the trimmed V and J ends, which lost 4 bases and 3 bases, there was a span of 16 bases. The CDR3 totals 14 residues. CDR1 SQVTM and CDR2 ANQGSEA come from the germline V gene. Sequencing was performed on naive CD4+ T cells sorted from blood. Indicated subset: CD45RA+ positively selected. This sequence joins TRBV29-1 and TRBJ2-7; D is unclear. This receptor was taken from a man aged 25-45 years in good health. CDR3 sequence reads: CSVAGLGPYYEQYF. The CDR3 nucleotides read TGCAGCGTTGCCGGGCTAGGTCCATACTACGAGCAGTACTTC.